This TCR beta chain was recorded in a study of early T cells in non-severe SARS-CoV-2 infection. Looking at the study overall: With bulk RNA from unsorted whole blood as input, sequencing yielded unpaired chains. General study findings and limits: VDJdb matching skewed toward anti-spike CD8 responses, missing private and CD4 specificities.

Researchers attached unique molecular identifiers to individual cDNA molecules. Using its own MiXCR run on the 5' RACE reads, TCRdb lists one record per CDR3 protein. The repertoire has some 71,000 distinct CDR3 sequences, 11% of them found once; the top ten carry 5% to 7%. The table lists this clonotype with a few counts. The antigen is undetermined. The CDR3 has 16 residues. Trimming shortened V by 4 bases and J by 0 bases, and 13 bases separated the two germline ends. CDR1 is LGHDT and CDR2 is YNNKEL in the germline V gene (reference sequence). V usage is TRBV3-1 and J usage is TRBJ1-3; D possibly corresponds to TRBD1 (5 bases). The starting material was whole blood, obtained at baseline. This TCR was sampled from an adult who was a healthcare worker with PCR-confirmed SARS-CoV-2 infection or an uninfected control (not recorded which). The CDR3 protein is CASSPRGALSGNTIYF. The CDR3 DNA is TGTGCCAGCAGCCCCCGGGGCGCGCTCTCTGGAAACACCATATATTTT. Supplemented by reference TRBV3-1 and TRBJ1-3, the full variable domain reads DTAVSQTPKYLVTQMGNDKSIKCEQNLGHDTMYWYKQDSKKFLKIMFSYNNKELIINETVPNRFSPKSPDKAHLNLHINSLELGDSAVYFCASSPRGALSGNTIYFGEGSWLTVV.